This TCR beta chain comes out of a study of blood T cell repertoires in COVID-19. The V gene lost 5 bases and the J gene lost 5 bases, with 15 bases spanning the gap. The CDR3 contains 14 residues. CDR1 is SGHTA, CDR2 FQGTGA, per germline. The count of this clone is one. The method was immunoSEQ multiplex PCR; TCRdb's version includes in-frame clones alone and lacks a portion of them. The sample records roughly 460,000 clones, 70% to 90% being singletons. The chain couples TRBV7-3 to TRBJ1-1, with unresolved D. The TCR originated in a young man with COVID-19, enrolled during active disease. The sample taken for sequencing was peripheral blood. The chain's CDR3 is CASSHGRLGTEAFF. The CDR3 nucleotides are TGTGCCAGCAGCCATGGCCGCCTCGGGACTGAAGCTTTCTTT.